This T cell receptor beta chain was identified in a study of patients and donors after allogeneic stem cell transplantation. Trimming took 0 bases from V and 3 from J, leaving 24 bases between them. Germline V CDR1 and CDR2: SGHRS, YFSETQ. This CDR3 comprises 19 residues. TCRdb used MiXCR to reprocess the RT-PCR reads, holding one entry per CDR3 protein. This table has about 160,000 distinct CDR3 sequences, approximately 37% appearing once. This clonotype was obtained from a human donor who was either an allogeneic HSCT recipient or a stem cell or donor lymphocyte infusion donor (not recorded which). It is not recorded whose cells these are; they may come from a transplant donor. V usage is TRBV5-1 and J usage is TRBJ1-1, with D perhaps TRBD1 (5 bases). The sequenced sample was blood, either unsorted or a sorted T cell fraction (not recorded which). The CDR3 region is CASSLERQTLAGLHTEAFF. The CDR3 nucleotides read TGCGCCAGCAGCTTGGAGAGGCAAACCCTAGCGGGGCTGCACACTGAAGCTTTCTTT.